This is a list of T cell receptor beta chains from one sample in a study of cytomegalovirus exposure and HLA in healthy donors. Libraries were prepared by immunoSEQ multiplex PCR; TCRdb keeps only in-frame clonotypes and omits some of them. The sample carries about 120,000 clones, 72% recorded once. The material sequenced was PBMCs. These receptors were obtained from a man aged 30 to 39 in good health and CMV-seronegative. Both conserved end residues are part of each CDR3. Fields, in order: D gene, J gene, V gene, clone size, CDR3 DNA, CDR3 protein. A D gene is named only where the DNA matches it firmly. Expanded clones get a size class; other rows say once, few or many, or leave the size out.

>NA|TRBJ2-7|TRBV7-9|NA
TGTTCCAGCAGCTCCGGACAGTACGAGCAGTACTTC
CSSSSGQYEQYF
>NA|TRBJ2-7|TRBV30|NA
TGTGCCTGGGATCGCGGGGTAGAGTCCTACGAGCAGTACTTC
CAWDRGVESYEQYF
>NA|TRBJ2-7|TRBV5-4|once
TGTGCCAGCAGCTTGGCCGGGGACTCCACGGGGCACGAGCAGTACTTC
CASSLAGDSTGHEQYF
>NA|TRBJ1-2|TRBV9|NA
TGTGCCAGCAGCGCGGACAGTTCAGCCCTCTATGGCTACACCTTC
CASSADSSALYGYTF
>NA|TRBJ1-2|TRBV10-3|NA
TGTGCCATCAGTGAGTCCGGGAGGAGCATGTTC
CAISESGRSMF
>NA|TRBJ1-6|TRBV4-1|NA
TGCGCCAGCAGTCATCAGGGGAGCTCCTATAATTCACCCCTCCACTTT
CASSHQGSSYNSPLHF
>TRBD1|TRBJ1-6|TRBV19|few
TGTGCCAGTAGTACCCGGGACAGGGGGAGCTCCTATAATTCACCCCTCCACTTT
CASSTRDRGSSYNSPLHF
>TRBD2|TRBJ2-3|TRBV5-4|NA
TGTGCCAGCAGCCTCGGGGGGGCAGATACGCAGTATTTT
CASSLGGADTQYF
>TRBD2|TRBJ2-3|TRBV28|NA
TGTGCCAGCAGCCCGACTAGCGGAGTCACAGATACGCAGTATTTT
CASSPTSGVTDTQYF
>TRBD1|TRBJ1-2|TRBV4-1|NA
TGCGCCAGCAGCCTCGAGGACAGGGGGGCCTATGGCTACACCTTC
CASSLEDRGAYGYTF
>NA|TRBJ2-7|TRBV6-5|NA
TGTGCCAGCAGTTACTCGGGCGGGGCTGCCTACGAGCAGTACTTC
CASSYSGGAAYEQYF
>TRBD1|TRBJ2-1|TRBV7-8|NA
TGTGCCAGCAGCGGACAAAGACAGGGGAATGAGCAGTTCTTC
CASSGQRQGNEQFF
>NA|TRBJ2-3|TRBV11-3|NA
TGTGCCAGCAGCTCGTCTGGCACAGATACGCAGTATTTT
CASSSSGTDTQYF
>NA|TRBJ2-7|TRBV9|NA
TGTGCCAGCAGCATGGGCAACTCCTACGAGCAGTACTTC
CASSMGNSYEQYF
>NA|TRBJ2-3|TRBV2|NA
TGTGCCAGCACGCCCCTGGCTCGGGGAAAACTCACAGATACGCAGTATTTT
CASTPLARGKLTDTQYF
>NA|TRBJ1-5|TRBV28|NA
TGTGCCAGCAGTTGGGTGGAGGAAAGCAATCAGCCCCAGCATTTT
CASSWVEESNQPQHF
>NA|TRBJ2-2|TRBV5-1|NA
TGCGCCAGCAGCAACCCAGGGGGGACCGGGGAGCTGTTTTTT
CASSNPGGTGELFF
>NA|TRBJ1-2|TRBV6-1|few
TGTGCCAGCAGTGAAGGGGCCTTCCAGGTGGCTTACGGCTACACCTTC
CASSEGAFQVAYGYTF
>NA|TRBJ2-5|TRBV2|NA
TGTGCCAGCAGTGAACCCCGGGTGGGAGAGACCCAGTACTTC
CASSEPRVGETQYF
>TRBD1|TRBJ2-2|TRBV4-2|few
TGTGCCAGCAGCCAAGCCACAGGGGGCGCCCCCGGGGAGCTGTTTTTT
CASSQATGGAPGELFF
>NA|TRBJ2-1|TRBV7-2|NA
TGTGCCAGCAGCTCGAACCGGGACTCCACCTACAATGAGCAGTTCTTC
CASSSNRDSTYNEQFF
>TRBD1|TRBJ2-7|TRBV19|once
TGTGCCAGTGGCGGACAGGGGTCCGAGCAGTACTTC
CASGGQGSEQYF
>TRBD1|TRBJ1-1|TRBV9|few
TGTGCCAGCAGCGGAGGGACAGCCAACCGAGATCTGACTGAAGCTTTCTTT
CASSGGTANRDLTEAFF
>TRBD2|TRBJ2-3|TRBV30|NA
TGTGCCTGGAATAAAGCGGGGCGCACAGATACGCAGTATTTT
CAWNKAGRTDTQYF
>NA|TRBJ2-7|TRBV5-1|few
TGCGCCAGCAGGGAGGGCGGCACAAGGTCCGACGAGCAGTACTTC
CASREGGTRSDEQYF
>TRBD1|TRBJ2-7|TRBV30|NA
TGTGCCTGGAGGGGGACAGTCGAGCAGTACTTC
CAWRGTVEQYF
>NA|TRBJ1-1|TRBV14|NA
TGTGCCAGCAGCCAATATGCGCAGAACACTGAAGCTTTCTTT
CASSQYAQNTEAFF
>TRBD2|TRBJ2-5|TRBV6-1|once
TGTGCCAGCAGTGAAGCGCGGGGGGGCCCGGAGACCCAGTACTTC
CASSEARGGPETQYF
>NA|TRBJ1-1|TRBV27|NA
TGTGCCAGCAGTTTATTTTTGGGGGCGGGGAACACTGAAGCTTTCTTT
CASSLFLGAGNTEAFF
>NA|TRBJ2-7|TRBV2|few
TGTGCCAGCAGTGATTTAACAGAGTGGTCCGAGCAGTACTTC
CASSDLTEWSEQYF
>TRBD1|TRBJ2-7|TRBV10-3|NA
TGTGCCATCAGTGTAGGACAGGGCTACGAGCAGTACTTC
CAISVGQGYEQYF